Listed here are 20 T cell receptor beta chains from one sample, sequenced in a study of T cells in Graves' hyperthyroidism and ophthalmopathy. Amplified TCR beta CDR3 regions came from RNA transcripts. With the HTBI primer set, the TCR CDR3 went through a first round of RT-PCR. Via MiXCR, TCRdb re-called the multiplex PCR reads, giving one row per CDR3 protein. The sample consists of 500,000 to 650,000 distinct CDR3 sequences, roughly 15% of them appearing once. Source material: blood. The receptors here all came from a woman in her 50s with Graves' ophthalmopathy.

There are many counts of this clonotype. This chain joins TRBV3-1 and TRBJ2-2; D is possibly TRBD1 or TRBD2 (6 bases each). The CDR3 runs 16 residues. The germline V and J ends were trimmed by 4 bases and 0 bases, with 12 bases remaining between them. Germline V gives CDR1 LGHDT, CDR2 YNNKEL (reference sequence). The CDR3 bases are TGTGCCAGCAGCCCCAGGGGAGGACCGAACACCGGGGAGCTGTTTTTT. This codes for CASSPRGGPNTGELFF.

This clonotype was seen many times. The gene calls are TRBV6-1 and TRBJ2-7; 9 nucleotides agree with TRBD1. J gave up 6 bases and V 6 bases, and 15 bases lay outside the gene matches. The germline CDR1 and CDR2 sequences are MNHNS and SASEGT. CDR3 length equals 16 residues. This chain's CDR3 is CASRNPPGQGRFEQYF. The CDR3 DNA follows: TGTGCCAGCAGGAACCCACCTGGACAGGGGCGATTCGAGCAGTACTTC.

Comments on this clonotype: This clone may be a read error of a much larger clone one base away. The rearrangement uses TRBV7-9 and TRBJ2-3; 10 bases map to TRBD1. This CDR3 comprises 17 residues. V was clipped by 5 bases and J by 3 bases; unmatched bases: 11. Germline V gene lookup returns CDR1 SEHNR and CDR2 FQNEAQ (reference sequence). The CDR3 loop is CASSKPGTGAKTDTQYF. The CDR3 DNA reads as TGTGCCAGCAGCAAACCCGGGACAGGGGCTAAAACAGATACGCAGTATTTT.

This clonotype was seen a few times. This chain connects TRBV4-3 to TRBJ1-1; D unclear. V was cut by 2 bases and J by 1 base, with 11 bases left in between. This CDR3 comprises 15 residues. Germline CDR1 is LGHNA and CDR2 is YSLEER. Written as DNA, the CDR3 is TGCGCCAGCAGCCAAATGATCACCCGGAACACTGAAGCTTTCTTT. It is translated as CASSQMITRNTEAFF.

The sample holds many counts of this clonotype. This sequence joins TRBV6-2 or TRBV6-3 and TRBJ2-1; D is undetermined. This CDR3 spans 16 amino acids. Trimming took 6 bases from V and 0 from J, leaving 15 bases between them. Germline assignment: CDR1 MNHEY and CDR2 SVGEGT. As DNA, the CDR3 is TGTGCCAGCAGGCACGTGGCGTTGCCCTCCTACAATGAGCAGTTCTTC. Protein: CASRHVALPSYNEQFF.

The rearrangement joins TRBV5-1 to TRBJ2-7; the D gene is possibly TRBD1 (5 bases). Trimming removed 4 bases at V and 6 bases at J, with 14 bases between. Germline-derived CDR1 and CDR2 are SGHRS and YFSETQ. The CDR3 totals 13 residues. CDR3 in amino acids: CASSIGVSGEQYF. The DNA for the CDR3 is TGCGCCAGCAGCATAGGGGTCTCGGGCGAGCAGTACTTC.

CDR3 sequence reads: CASSPQTSGRAFGKVTQYF. The CDR3, as DNA: TGTGCCAGCAGTCCTCAGACTAGCGGGAGGGCCTTTGGTAAAGTGACCCAGTACTTC. The V call is TRBV28, the J call TRBJ2-5, with 14 positions matching TRBD2. The CDR3 runs 19 residues. The germline gives CDR1 MDHEN, CDR2 SYDVKM. V shed 5 bases and J 7 bases; nucleotides not matched to a gene: 18.

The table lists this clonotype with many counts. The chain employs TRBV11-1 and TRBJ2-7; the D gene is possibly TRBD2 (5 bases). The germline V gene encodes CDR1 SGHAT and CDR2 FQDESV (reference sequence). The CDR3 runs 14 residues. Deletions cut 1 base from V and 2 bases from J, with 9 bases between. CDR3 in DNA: TGTGCCAGCAGCTTAGATTCGGGGACCTACGAGCAGTACTTC. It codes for CASSLDSGTYEQYF.

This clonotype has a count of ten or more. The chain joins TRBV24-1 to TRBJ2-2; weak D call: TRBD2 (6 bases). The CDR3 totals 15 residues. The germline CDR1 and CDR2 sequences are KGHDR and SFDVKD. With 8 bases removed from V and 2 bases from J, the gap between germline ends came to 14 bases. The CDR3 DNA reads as TGTGCCACCAAACGGGACGGGACTAACACCGGGGAGCTGTTTTTT. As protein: CATKRDGTNTGELFF.

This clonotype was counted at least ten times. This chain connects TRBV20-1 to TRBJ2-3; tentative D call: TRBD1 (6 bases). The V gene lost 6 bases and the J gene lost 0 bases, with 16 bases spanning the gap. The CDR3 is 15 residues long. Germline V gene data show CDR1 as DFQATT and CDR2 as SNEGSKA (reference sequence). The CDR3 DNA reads TGCAGTGCGCGCCCCGGGACAACTAGCACAGATACGCAGTATTTT. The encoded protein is CSARPGTTSTDTQYF.

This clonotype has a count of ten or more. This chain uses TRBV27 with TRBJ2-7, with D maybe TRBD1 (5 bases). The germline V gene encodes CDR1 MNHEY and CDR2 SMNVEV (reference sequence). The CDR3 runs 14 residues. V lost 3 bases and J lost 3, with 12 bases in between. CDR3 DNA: TGTGCCAGCAGTTTCCGACAGCCTCTCTACGAGCAGTACTTC. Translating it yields CASSFRQPLYEQYF.

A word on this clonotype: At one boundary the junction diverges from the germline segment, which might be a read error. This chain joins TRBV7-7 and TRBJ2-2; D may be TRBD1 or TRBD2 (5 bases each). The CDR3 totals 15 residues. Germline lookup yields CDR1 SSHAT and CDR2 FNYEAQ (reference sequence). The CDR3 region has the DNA TGTGCTAGCAGCTTAGGGGTGCGGGACACCGGGGAGCTGTTTTTT. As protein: CASSLGVRDTGELFF. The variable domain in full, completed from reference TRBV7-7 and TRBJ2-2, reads GAGVSQSPRYKVTKRGQDVTLRCDPISSHATLYWYQQALGQGPEFLTYFNYEAQPDKSGLPSDRFSAERPEGSISTLTIQRTEQRDSAMYRCASSLGVRDTGELFFGEGSRLTVL.

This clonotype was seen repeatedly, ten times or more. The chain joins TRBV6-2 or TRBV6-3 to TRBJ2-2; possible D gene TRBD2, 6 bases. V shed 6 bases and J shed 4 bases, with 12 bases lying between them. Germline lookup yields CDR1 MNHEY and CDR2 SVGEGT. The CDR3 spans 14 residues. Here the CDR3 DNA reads TGTGCCAGCAGGGAGGCCGGGGGCACCGGGGAGCTGTTTTTT. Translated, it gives CASREAGGTGELFF.

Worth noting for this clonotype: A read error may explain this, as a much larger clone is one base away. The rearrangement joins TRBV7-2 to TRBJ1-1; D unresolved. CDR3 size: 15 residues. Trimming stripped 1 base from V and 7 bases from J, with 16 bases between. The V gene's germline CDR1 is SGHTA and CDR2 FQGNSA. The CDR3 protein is CASSLDGRKGGEAFF. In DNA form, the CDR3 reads TGTGCCAGCAGCTTAGATGGCAGGAAGGGTGGTGAAGCTTTCTTT.

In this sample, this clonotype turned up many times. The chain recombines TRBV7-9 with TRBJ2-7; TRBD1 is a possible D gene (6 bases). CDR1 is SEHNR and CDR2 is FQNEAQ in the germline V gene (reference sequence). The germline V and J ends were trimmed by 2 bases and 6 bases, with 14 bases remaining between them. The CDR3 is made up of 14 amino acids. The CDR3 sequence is CASSLRDRPREQYF. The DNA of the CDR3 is TGTGCCAGCAGCTTACGAGACAGGCCTCGCGAGCAGTACTTC.

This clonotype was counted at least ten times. The CDR3 bases are TGTGCCAGCAGCCAAGAAACCCCGACTAGCGGGAGTAGGAATGAGCAGTTCTTC. The encoded protein is CASSQETPTSGSRNEQFF. The J gene is TRBJ2-1, the V gene TRBV14, with 12 positions matching TRBD2. V dropped 0 bases and J dropped 7; count of bases not matched to a gene: 10. The CDR3 extends over 18 amino acids. Germline values: CDR1 SGHDN, CDR2 FVKESK. Full variable domain (outside the CDR3, taken from reference TRBV14 and TRBJ2-1): EAGVTQFPSHSVIEKGQTVTLRCDPISGHDNLYWYRRVMGKEIKFLLHFVKESKQDESGMPNNRFLAERTGGTYSTLKVQPAELEDSGVYFCASSQETPTSGSRNEQFFGPGTRLTVL.

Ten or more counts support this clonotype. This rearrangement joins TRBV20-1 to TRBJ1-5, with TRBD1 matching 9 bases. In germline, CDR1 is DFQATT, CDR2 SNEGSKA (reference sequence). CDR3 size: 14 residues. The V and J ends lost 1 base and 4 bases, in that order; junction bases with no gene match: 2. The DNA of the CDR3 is TGCAGTGCTAGAGGGGACAGGGCAAATCAGCCCCAGCATTTT. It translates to CSARGDRANQPQHF.

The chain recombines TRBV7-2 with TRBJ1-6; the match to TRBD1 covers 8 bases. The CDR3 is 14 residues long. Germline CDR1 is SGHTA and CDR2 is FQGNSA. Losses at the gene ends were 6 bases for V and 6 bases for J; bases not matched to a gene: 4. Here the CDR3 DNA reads TGTGCCAGCAGAGGGACAGGAGCTAATTCACCCCTCCACTTT. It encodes CASRGTGANSPLHF.

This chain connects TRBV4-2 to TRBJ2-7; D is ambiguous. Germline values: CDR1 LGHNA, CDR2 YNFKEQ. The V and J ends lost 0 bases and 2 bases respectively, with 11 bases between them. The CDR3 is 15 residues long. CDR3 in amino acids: CASSQEAGFAYEQYF. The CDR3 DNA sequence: TGTGCCAGCAGCCAAGAGGCCGGGTTTGCCTACGAGCAGTACTTC.

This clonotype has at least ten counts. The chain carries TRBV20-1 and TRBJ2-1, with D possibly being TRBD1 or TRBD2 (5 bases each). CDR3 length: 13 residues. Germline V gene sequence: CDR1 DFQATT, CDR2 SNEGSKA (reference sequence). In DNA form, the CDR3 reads TGCAGCGGTGGGGCGGGTGCCTACAATGAGCAGTTCTTC. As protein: CSGGAGAYNEQFF.